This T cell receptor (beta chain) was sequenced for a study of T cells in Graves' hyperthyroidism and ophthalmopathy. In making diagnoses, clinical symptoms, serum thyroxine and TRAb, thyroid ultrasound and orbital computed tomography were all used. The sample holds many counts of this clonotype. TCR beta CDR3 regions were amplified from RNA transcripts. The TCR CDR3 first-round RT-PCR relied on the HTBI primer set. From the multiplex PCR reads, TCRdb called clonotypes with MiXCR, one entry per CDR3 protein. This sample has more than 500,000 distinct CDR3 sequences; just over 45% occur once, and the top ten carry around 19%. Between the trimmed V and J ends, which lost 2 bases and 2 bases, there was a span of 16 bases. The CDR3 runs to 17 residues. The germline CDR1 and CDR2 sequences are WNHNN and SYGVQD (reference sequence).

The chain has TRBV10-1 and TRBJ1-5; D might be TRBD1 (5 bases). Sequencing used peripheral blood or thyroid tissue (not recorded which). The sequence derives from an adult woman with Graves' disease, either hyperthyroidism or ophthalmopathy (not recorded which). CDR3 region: CASSEARTQGGNQPQHF. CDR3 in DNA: TGCGCCAGCAGTGAGGCGCGGACCCAGGGTGGCAATCAGCCCCAGCATTTT.